This paragraph covers one T cell receptor beta chain sequence. This specimen comes from a study of response to subunit inactivated influenza vaccine. TCRdb passed the RT-PCR reads through MiXCR, listing each CDR3 protein once. The table records about 530,000 distinct CDR3 sequences, around 11% of them present only once. Germline CDR1 is MNHEY and CDR2 is SVGEGT. The CDR3 is 12 amino acids. Trimming stripped 6 bases from V and 6 bases from J, with 11 bases between. This sequence originates from a man aged 50 to 59 who received an inactivated influenza vaccine. The source was PBMCs from blood, collected on the day of vaccination. The chain joins TRBV6-2 or TRBV6-3 to TRBJ1-2; tentative D call: TRBD1 (6 bases). The chain's CDR3 is CASRRQDDGYTF. The CDR3 DNA reads TGTGCCAGCAGACGACAGGACGATGGCTACACCTTC.